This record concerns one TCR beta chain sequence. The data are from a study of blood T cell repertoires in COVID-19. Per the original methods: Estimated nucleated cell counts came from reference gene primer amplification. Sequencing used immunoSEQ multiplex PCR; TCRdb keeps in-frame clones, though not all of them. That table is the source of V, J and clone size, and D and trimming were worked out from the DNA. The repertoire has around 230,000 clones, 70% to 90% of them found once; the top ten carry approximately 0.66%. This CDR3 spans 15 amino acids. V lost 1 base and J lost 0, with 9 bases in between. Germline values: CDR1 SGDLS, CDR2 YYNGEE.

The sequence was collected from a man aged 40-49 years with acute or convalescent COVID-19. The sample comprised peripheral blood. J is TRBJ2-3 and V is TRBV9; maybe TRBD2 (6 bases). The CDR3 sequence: CASSVLEGSTDTQYF. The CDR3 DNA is TGTGCCAGCAGCGTACTGGAGGGGAGCACAGATACGCAGTATTTT.